This T cell receptor beta chain was sequenced in a study of CD8 T cells in ankylosing spondylitis. Overall study results and limits: Disease-associated clones were CD8+ and fairly uncommon in peripheral blood.

Library preparation for TCR beta used quantitative 5'-RACE with molecular barcodes. Each CDR3 protein is one row after TCRdb ran MiXCR on the 5' RACE reads. The sample includes over 150,000 distinct CDR3 sequences, 9.5% to 15% of them seen just once. This clonotype was counted only a few times. What it binds is unknown. The germline gives CDR1 SEHNR, CDR2 FQNEAQ (reference sequence). The V end lost 3 bases, the J end lost 4 bases, and 9 bases lay between the germline ends. There are 13 residues in the CDR3. Sequenced material: blood, either unsorted or a sorted T cell fraction (not recorded which). J is TRBJ1-2 and V is TRBV7-9, with D unresolved. The TCR sequence derives from a male donor with ankylosing spondylitis or in good health (not recorded which). The CDR3 DNA is TGTGCCAGCAGCTTGGTAAACGTCTATGGCTACACCTTC. It codes for CASSLVNVYGYTF.